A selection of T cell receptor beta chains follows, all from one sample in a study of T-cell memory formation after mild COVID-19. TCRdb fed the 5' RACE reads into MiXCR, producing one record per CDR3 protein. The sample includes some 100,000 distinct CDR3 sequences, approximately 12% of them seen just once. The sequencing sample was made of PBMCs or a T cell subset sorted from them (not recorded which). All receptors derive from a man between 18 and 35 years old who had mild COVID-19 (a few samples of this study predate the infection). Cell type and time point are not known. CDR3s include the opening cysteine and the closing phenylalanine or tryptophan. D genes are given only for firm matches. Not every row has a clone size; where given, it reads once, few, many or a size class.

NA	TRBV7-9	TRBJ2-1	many	CASSFPRGADEQFF	TGTGCCAGCAGCTTCCCCAGGGGGGCGGATGAGCAGTTCTTC
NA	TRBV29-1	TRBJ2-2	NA	CSVANTGELFF	TGCAGCGTTGCAAACACCGGGGAGCTGTTTTTT
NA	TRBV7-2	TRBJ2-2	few	CASSSRDNTGELFF	TGTGCCAGCAGCTCCCGGGACAACACCGGGGAGCTGTTTTTT
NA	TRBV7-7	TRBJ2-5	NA	CASSLSSGAFGETQYF	TGTGCTAGCAGCTTAAGCTCAGGGGCCTTTGGAGAGACCCAGTACTTC
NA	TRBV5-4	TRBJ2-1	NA	CASSLPDRIDRNSYNEQFF	TGTGCCAGCAGCTTGCCCGACCGAATCGACAGGAACTCCTACAATGAGCAGTTCTTC
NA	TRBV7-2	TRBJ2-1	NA	CASSSGGGPSWVF	TGTGCCAGCAGCTCCGGAGGGGGGCCCTCATGGGTCTTC
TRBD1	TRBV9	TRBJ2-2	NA	CASSVRPWTGVPRDGELFF	TGTGCCAGCAGCGTCAGACCCTGGACAGGGGTCCCTCGGGACGGGGAGCTGTTTTTT
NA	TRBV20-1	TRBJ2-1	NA	CSVRDWVNEQFF	TGCAGTGTCCGGGACTGGGTCAATGAGCAGTTCTTC
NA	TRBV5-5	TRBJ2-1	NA	CASSSETDNEQFF	TGTGCCAGCAGCTCTGAGACAGACAATGAGCAGTTCTTC
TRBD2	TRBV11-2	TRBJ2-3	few	CASNVGTRGADTQYF	TGTGCCAGCAACGTGGGCACGCGGGGGGCAGATACGCAGTATTTT
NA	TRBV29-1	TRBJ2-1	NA	CSVEGTASYNEQFF	TGCAGCGTTGAAGGTACAGCCAGTTACAATGAGCAGTTCTTC
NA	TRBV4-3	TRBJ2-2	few	CASSIRGSGELFF	TGCGCCAGCAGTATTCGAGGGTCCGGGGAGCTGTTTTTT
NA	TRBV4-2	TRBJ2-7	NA	CASSQGRAYEQYF	TGTGCCAGCAGCCAGGGGCGGGCCTACGAGCAGTACTTC
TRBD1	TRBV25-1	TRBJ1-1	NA	CASAGGTEAFF	TGTGCCAGCGCAGGGGGCACTGAAGCTTTCTTT
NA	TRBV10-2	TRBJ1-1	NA	CASMPNMNTEAFF	TGCGCCAGCATGCCCAACATGAACACTGAAGCTTTCTTT
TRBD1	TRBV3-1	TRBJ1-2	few	CASSQVGQGAFSRGYTF	TGTGCCAGCAGCCAAGTCGGACAGGGGGCTTTTTCGCGTGGCTACACCTTC
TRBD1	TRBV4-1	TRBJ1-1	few	CASSQGQGITEAFF	TGCGCCAGCAGCCAGGGACAGGGGATCACTGAAGCTTTCTTT
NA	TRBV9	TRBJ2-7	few	CASSVDQKIYEQYF	TGTGCCAGCAGCGTAGACCAAAAAATCTACGAGCAGTACTTC
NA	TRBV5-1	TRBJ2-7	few	CASSLGDGPYEQYF	TGCGCCAGCAGCCTAGGGGATGGTCCATACGAGCAGTACTTC
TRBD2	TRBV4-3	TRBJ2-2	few	CASSLFSSLAGGDTGELFF	TGCGCCAGCAGCCTATTCTCGTCTCTAGCGGGGGGTGACACCGGGGAGCTGTTTTTT
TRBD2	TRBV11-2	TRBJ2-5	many	CASSPYPGSSGGAKETQYF	TGTGCCAGCAGCCCCTATCCGGGGTCCAGCGGGGGGGCCAAGGAGACCCAGTACTTC
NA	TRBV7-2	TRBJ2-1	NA	CASSFSYNEQFF	TGTGCCAGCAGCTTTTCCTACAATGAGCAGTTCTTC
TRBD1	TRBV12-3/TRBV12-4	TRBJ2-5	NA	CATRGQGPSETQYF	TGTGCCACTCGCGGACAGGGGCCATCAGAGACCCAGTACTTC
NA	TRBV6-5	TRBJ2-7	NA	CASSYDEGNEQYF	TGTGCCAGCAGTTACGATGAGGGGAACGAGCAGTACTTC
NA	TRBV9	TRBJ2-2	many	CASSLKGGAGELFF	TGTGCCAGCAGCCTCAAAGGGGGGGCCGGGGAGCTGTTTTTT
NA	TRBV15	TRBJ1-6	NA	CATSRERDYSPLHF	TGTGCCACCAGCAGGGAGAGGGACTATTCACCCCTCCACTTT